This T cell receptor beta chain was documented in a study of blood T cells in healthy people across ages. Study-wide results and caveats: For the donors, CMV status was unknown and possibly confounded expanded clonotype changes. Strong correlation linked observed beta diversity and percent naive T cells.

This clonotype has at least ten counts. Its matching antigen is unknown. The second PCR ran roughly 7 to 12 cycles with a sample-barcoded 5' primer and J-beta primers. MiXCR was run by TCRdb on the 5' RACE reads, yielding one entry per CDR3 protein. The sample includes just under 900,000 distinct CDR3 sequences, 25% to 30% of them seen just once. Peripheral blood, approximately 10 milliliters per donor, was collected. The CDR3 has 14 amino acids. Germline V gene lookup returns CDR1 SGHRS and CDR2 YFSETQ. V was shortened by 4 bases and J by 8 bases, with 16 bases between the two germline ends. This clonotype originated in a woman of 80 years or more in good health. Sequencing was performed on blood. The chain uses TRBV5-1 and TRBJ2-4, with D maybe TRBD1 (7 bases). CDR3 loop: CASSPRTGGDIQYF. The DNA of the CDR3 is TGCGCCAGCAGCCCCCGGACAGGCGGGGACATTCAGTACTTC.